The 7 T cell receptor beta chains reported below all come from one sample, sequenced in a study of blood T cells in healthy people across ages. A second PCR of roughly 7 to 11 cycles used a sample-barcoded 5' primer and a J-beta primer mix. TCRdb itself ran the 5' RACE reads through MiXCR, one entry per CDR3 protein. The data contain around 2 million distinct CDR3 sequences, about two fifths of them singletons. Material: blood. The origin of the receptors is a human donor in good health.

The CDR3 sequence is CSVDLTPGTVYGYTF. The CDR3 nucleotides read TGCAGCGTTGACCTGACCCCCGGGACAGTATATGGCTACACCTTC. The V call is TRBV29-1, the J call TRBJ1-2, with 7 positions matching TRBD1. Germline CDR1 is SQVTM and CDR2 is ANQGSEA. This CDR3 has 15 residues. With V trimmed by 3 bases and J by 5 bases, 12 bases remained unmatched.

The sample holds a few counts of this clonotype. The CDR3 loop is CSVITQVGANRETQYF. CDR3 DNA: TGCAGCGTAATAACCCAGGTCGGAGCAAATAGAGAGACCCAGTACTTC. This chain joins TRBV29-1 and TRBJ2-5, with no clear D. The length of the CDR3 is 16 residues. Trimming shortened V by 6 bases and J by 4 bases, and 24 bases separated the two germline ends. Germline CDR1 is SQVTM and CDR2 is ANQGSEA.

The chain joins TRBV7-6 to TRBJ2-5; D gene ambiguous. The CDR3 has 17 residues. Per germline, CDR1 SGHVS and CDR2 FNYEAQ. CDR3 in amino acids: CVGSLHYLGHLKETQYF. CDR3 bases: TGTGTCGGCAGCTTACACTATCTAGGGCATCTGAAAGAGACCCAGTACTTC.

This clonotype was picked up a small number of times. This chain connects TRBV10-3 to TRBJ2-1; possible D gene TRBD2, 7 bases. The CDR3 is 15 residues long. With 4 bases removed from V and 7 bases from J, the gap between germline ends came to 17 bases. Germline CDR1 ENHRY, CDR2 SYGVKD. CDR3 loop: CAISVWGGVRNEQFF. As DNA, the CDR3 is TGTGCCATCAGTGTCTGGGGGGGCGTCAGAAATGAGCAGTTCTTC.

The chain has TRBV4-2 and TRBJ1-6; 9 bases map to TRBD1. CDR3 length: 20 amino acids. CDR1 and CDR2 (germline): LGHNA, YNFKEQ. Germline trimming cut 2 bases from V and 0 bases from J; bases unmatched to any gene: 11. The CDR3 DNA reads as TGTGCCAGCAGCCAAAAGCCTTTGGGACAGGGAAACTCCTATAATTCACCCCTCCACTTT. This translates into CASSQKPLGQGNSYNSPLHF.

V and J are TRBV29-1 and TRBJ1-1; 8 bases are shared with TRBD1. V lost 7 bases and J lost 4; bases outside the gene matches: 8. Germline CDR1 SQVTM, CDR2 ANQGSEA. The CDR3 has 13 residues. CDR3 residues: CSARQGPGTEAFF. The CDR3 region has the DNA TGCAGCGCCCGACAGGGGCCGGGCACTGAAGCTTTCTTT. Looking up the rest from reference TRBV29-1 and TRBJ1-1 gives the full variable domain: SAVISQKPSRDICQRGTSLTIQCQVDSQVTMMFWYRQQPGQSLTLIATANQGSEATYESGFVIDKFPISRPNLTFSTLTVSNMSPEDSSIYLCSARQGPGTEAFFGQGTRLTVV.

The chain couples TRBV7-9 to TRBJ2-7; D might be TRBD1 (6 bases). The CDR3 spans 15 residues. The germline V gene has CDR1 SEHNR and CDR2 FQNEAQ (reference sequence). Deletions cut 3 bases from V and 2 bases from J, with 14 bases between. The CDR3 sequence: CASSFSGQRAYEQYF. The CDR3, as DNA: TGTGCCAGCAGCTTTTCAGGACAGCGCGCCTACGAGCAGTACTTC.